These T cell receptor beta chains were read from a single sample in a study of blood T cell repertoires in COVID-19. Clones were sequenced by immunoSEQ multiplex PCR, and TCRdb holds only the in-frame ones, with some missing. The repertoire has about 100,000 clones, approximately 85% of them found once; the top ten carry 3.5% to 4.5%. The sample consisted of peripheral blood. All receptors come from a man aged 60 to 69 with acute or convalescent COVID-19. CDR3s include the opening cysteine and the closing phenylalanine or tryptophan. The D gene is left open where the match is weak. Expanded clones are given a class, and other clones once, few, many or no size at all.

.,few,TRBJ2-1,TRBV12-2,TGTGCAAGTCGCTTAGTTCCGCGCGGGATTTACAATGAGCAGTTCTTC,CASRLVPRGIYNEQFF
TRBD2,.,TRBJ2-1,TRBV4-2,TGTGCCAGCAGCCAAGGACTAGCGGGAGGAGGAAACTACAATGAGCAGTTCTTC,CASSQGLAGGGNYNEQFF
.,few,TRBJ2-3,TRBV30,TGTGCCTGGAGTGTTGGCGGGGCGCTTCGCCTCACAGATACGCAGTATTTT,CAWSVGGALRLTDTQYF
TRBD1,.,TRBJ2-1,TRBV6-4,TGTGCCAGCAGTGACTCCTACCGAGGACAGGGGTACAATGAGCAGTTCTTC,CASSDSYRGQGYNEQFF
.,.,TRBJ2-2,TRBV5-1,TGCGCCAGCAGCTTGGTGCAGGGTATTGACACCGGGGAGCTGTTTTTT,CASSLVQGIDTGELFF
.,.,TRBJ2-7,TRBV10-3,TGTGCCATCAGTGGTAGCGTAGCCTACGAGCAGTACTTC,CAISGSVAYEQYF
.,.,TRBJ2-3,TRBV3-1/TRBV3-2,TGTGCCAGCAGCCAAGATTCGGGCACAGATACGCAGTATTTT,CASSQDSGTDTQYF
TRBD1,.,TRBJ2-7,TRBV27,TGTGCCAGCAGTTTGGGTCATGGACAGGGGGCGAGCGAGCAGTACTTC,CASSLGHGQGASEQYF
.,.,TRBJ2-1,TRBV5-1,TGCGCCAGCAGCTTGGGACTAGAATCCAATGAGCAGTTCTTC,CASSLGLESNEQFF
.,.,TRBJ2-7,TRBV6-2/TRBV6-3,TGTGCCAGCAGTGCTTCGGGATCCCTCGACTACGAGCAGTACTTC,CASSASGSLDYEQYF
.,once,TRBJ2-2,TRBV11-2,TGTGCCAGCAGCTTAACAGGGAACACCGGGGAGCTGTTTTTT,CASSLTGNTGELFF
TRBD2,.,TRBJ2-1,TRBV10-3,TGTGCCATCAGTGAAGCGGGAGGATTCTACAATGAGCAGTTCTTC,CAISEAGGFYNEQFF
TRBD2,.,TRBJ2-7,TRBV6-5,TGTGCCAGCAGGACTAGCGGGAGCGACGAGCAGTACTTC,CASRTSGSDEQYF
.,few,TRBJ2-1,TRBV19,.,CASTSGQGFHEQFF
.,.,TRBJ1-2,TRBV6-6,TGTGCCAGCAGTTACTCGAGCGGGGAGGGGGATGGCTACACCTTC,CASSYSSGEGDGYTF
TRBD2,.,TRBJ2-7,TRBV7-9,TGTGCCAGCAGCCCGGTACTAGCGGGGGGGTACGAGCAGTACTTC,CASSPVLAGGYEQYF
TRBD2,.,TRBJ2-1,TRBV24-1,TGTGCCACCGGTCAAGCGGGGGTGCATGAGCAGTTCTTC,CATGQAGVHEQFF
.,.,TRBJ2-5,TRBV4-1,TGCGCCAGCGCGCCCGGGGTCGAAGAGACCCAGTACTTC,CASAPGVEETQYF
.,few,TRBJ2-7,TRBV3-1/TRBV3-2,TGTGCCAGCAGCCAACTAGAAATCTCCTACGAGCAGTACTTC,CASSQLEISYEQYF
.,.,TRBJ2-6,TRBV11-2,TGTGCCAGCAGCTTAAGGACTCCTGGGACTGGGGCCAACGTCCTGACTTTC,CASSLRTPGTGANVLTF